The 14 T cell receptor beta chains below come from one sample, sequenced in a study of Ad26.COV2.S vaccination and SARS-CoV-2 variants. As to treatment: around 19 received Ad26.COV2.S at low or high dose, single or two shots; roughly five received placebo; per-sample allocation not given. At day 63 after the first vaccine or placebo injection, samples were drawn. This table comes from immunoSEQ multiplex PCR, and its TCRdb copy is limited to in-frame clones, with some not included. The data hold roughly 680,000 clones, with around 89% observed a single time. Material: peripheral blood, obtained in a trial of Ad26.COV2.S vaccine versus placebo. Receptor source: a person aged 18-65 years who received the Ad26.COV2.S COVID-19 vaccine or a placebo.

The gene calls are TRBV29-1 and TRBJ1-1; D is unclear. The germline gives CDR1 SQVTM, CDR2 ANQGSEA. The V end was cut by 4 bases, the J end by 5 bases, with 14 bases between. The CDR3 consists of 13 residues. CDR3 amino acids: CSVGEGGRTEAFF. For the CDR3, the DNA is TGCAGCGTTGGAGAGGGTGGTAGGACTGAAGCTTTCTTT.

J is TRBJ2-7 and V is TRBV18; no definite D call. Trimming cost V 6 bases and J 7 bases, with 10 bases left between them. From germline, CDR1 is KGHSH and CDR2 LQKENI. This CDR3 has 11 amino acids. The CDR3 sequence is CASSPSAEQYF. For the CDR3, the DNA is TGTGCCAGCTCGCCGTCGGCGGAGCAGTACTTC.

Worth noting for this clone: Other DNA sequences of this sample code for an identical CDR3. The J gene is TRBJ2-5, the V gene TRBV7-2; no clear D. CDR3 size: 13 residues. The germline CDR1 and CDR2 sequences are SGHTA and FQGNSA. V shed 1 base and J shed 4 bases, with 7 bases lying between them. The CDR3, as DNA: TGTGCCAGCAGCTTAGTTGTGGGAGAGACCCAGTACTTC. It encodes CASSLVVGETQYF.

The V call is TRBV19, the J call TRBJ2-5; a weak D match, TRBD1 (6 bases). Trimming took 6 bases from V and 2 from J, leaving 10 bases between them. The CDR3 has 13 amino acids. Germline CDR1 and CDR2: LNHDA and SQIVND (reference sequence). The CDR3 nucleotides are TGTGCCAGTAGGAATGACAGGCAAGAGACCCAGTACTTC. This encodes CASRNDRQETQYF.

The V call is TRBV19, the J call TRBJ1-1; D is ambiguous. The CDR3 is 13 amino acids. CDR1 LNHDA and CDR2 SQIVND come from the germline V gene (reference sequence). Trimming took off 2 bases at V and 4 bases at J, with 8 bases between the two ends. The CDR3 loop reads CASSISVSTEAFF. In DNA form, the CDR3 reads TGTGCCAGTAGTATAAGTGTGAGCACTGAAGCTTTCTTT.

The V call is TRBV10-3, the J call TRBJ2-1; 7 bases match TRBD2. J was trimmed by 0 bases and V by 6 bases; bases with no gene match: 8. This CDR3 is built from 16 residues. Germline V gives CDR1 ENHRY, CDR2 SYGVKD. CDR3 sequence (DNA): TGTGCCATCAGCGAGGGTGGCGGGAGCTCCTACAATGAGCAGTTCTTC. Its protein product is CAISEGGGSSYNEQFF.

The chain is built from TRBV5-4 and TRBJ2-7; 8 bases map to TRBD1. The CDR3 has 16 amino acids. Germline CDR1 is SGHNT and CDR2 is YYREEE (reference sequence). V was clipped by 2 bases and J by 3 bases; unmatched bases: 10. The CDR3 DNA follows: TGTGCCAGCAGCTTTCCAGACAGGGGTGTAAACTACGAGCAGTACTTC. Protein product: CASSFPDRGVNYEQYF.

The J gene is TRBJ2-2, the V gene TRBV4-1; D ambiguous. V dropped 9 bases and J dropped 7 bases, with 9 bases sitting between them. The CDR3 covers 11 residues. Per germline, CDR1 MGHRA and CDR2 YSYEKL. CDR3 sequence: CASSPGGELFF. In DNA form, the CDR3 reads TGCGCCAGTAGTCCAGGCGGGGAGCTGTTTTTT.

The chain recombines TRBV15 with TRBJ2-4, with 11 nucleotides matching TRBD2. In germline, CDR1 is LNHNV, CDR2 YYDKDF (reference sequence). V was clipped by 9 bases and J by 4 bases; unmatched bases: 8. This CDR3 comprises 15 residues. In DNA, the CDR3 is TGTGCCACGAGTCCGGGACTAGCGGCTAAAAACATTCAGTACTTC. It specifies CATSPGLAAKNIQYF.

The chain links TRBV6-5 to TRBJ1-5; D is uncertain. CDR1 is MNHEY, CDR2 SVGAGI, per germline. Trimming took 6 bases from V and 4 from J, leaving 7 bases between them. CDR3 length: 12 amino acids. CDR3 amino acids: CASRSPNQPQHF. The CDR3 region has the DNA TGTGCCAGCAGGAGCCCTAATCAGCCCCAGCATTTT.

The chain carries TRBV5-5 and TRBJ1-2; 8 bases match TRBD1. Germline-derived CDR1 and CDR2 are SGHKS and YYEKEE (reference sequence). The V and J ends lost 1 base and 0 bases, in that order; junction bases with no gene match: 11. The CDR3 contains 18 residues. The CDR3 spells CASSLRGTGTGSNYGYTF. In nucleotides, the CDR3 is TGTGCCAGCAGCTTGCGAGGTACCGGGACAGGATCTAACTATGGCTACACCTTC.

The chain combines TRBV24-1 with TRBJ2-2, with TRBD2 as a possible D gene (5 bases). The V end was cut by 4 bases, the J end by 10 bases, with 18 bases between. Germline V gene sequence: CDR1 KGHDR, CDR2 SFDVKD. The CDR3 has 15 residues. The DNA of the CDR3 is TGTGCCACCAGTGAACGGCGAGGGTGGGATGAGGAGCTGTTTTTT. As protein: CATSERRGWDEELFF.

This clone turned up a few times. The genes are TRBV3-1 (or the pseudogene TRBV3-2) and TRBJ2-3; D possibly corresponds to TRBD1 (6 bases). Per the germline V gene, CDR1 is LGHDT and CDR2 is YNNKEL (reference sequence). The CDR3 has 15 residues. V shed 5 bases and J shed 0 bases, with 12 bases lying between them. CDR3 residues: CASSLGHRSTDTQYF. CDR3 DNA sequence: TGTGCCAGCAGCTTGGGACACAGAAGCACAGATACGCAGTATTTT.

The chain couples TRBV19 to TRBJ2-5; 8 positions match TRBD2. CDR3 length: 13 amino acids. J gave up 4 bases and V 5 bases, and 3 bases lay outside the gene matches. CDR1 and CDR2 (germline): LNHDA, SQIVND (reference sequence). The CDR3 spells CASSFSGAETQYF. The CDR3 nucleotides are TGTGCCAGTAGTTTTAGCGGGGCAGAGACCCAGTACTTC.